Listed below are T cell receptor beta chains from one sample, sequenced in a study of human T cells and chemical hapten exposure. One entry per CDR3 protein results from TCRdb running MiXCR on the RACE reads. The sample contains roughly 56,000 distinct CDR3 sequences, roughly 9% of which appear only once. This specimen consisted of whole blood, obtained in connection with sensitization to the hapten diphenylcyclopropenone (DPC). These receptors all stem from a woman in her 30s with alopecia areata. Some clones in this sample may be carry-over from other donors' samples. Both conserved end residues are part of each CDR3. D genes are given only for firm matches. The size entry is marked missing in some rows and otherwise reads once, few, many or a size class.

D gene,clone size,J gene,V gene,CDR3 DNA,CDR3 protein
.,.,TRBJ1-6,TRBV19,TGTGCCAGTAGTACAATGGCCCAAAATTCACCCCTCCACTTT,CASSTMAQNSPLHF
.,few,TRBJ1-1,TRBV6-6,TGTGCCAGCAGTTGGTCGGGGGCTCGGACTGAAGCTTTCTTT,CASSWSGARTEAFF
TRBD2,.,TRBJ2-7,TRBV4-3,TGCGCCAGCAGCCAAATCACTAGCGGAAACGAGCAGTACTTC,CASSQITSGNEQYF
.,.,TRBJ1-5,TRBV4-3,TGCGCCAGCAGCCAAGACTGCAATCAGCCCCAGCATTTT,CASSQDCNQPQHF
.,few,TRBJ2-7,TRBV7-2,TGTGCCAGCAGCCCCTTGGGGCTCCTTCCCTACGAGCAGTACTTC,CASSPLGLLPYEQYF
.,few,TRBJ1-1,TRBV7-2,TGTGCCAGCAGCTTGGGGACTCAAGGGGGTACTGAAGCTTTCTTT,CASSLGTQGGTEAFF
.,few,TRBJ2-3,TRBV5-1,TGCGCCAGCAGCCTGGATTCAGGGCGGGGTAGCACAGATACGCAGTATTTT,CASSLDSGRGSTDTQYF
.,many,TRBJ1-6,TRBV7-2,TGTGCCAGCAGCTTAGTACCCGGACCGTATTCACCCCTCCACTTT,CASSLVPGPYSPLHF
TRBD2,few,TRBJ2-3,TRBV6-4,TGTGCCAGCAGTGAGCGGGGGGGCACAGATACGCAGTATTTT,CASSERGGTDTQYF
TRBD2,many,TRBJ2-3,TRBV7-9,TGTGCCAGCAGCTTAACCGGGGAGGGTACGCAGTATTTT,CASSLTGEGTQYF
.,few,TRBJ2-2,TRBV7-2,TGTGCCAGCAGCTTAGATACGCTGGGCCCCAACACCGGGGAGCTGTTTTTT,CASSLDTLGPNTGELFF
TRBD1,few,TRBJ1-1,TRBV29-1,TGCAGCGTTGAACAGCAGGGGGTTGGGACTGAAGCTTTCTTT,CSVEQQGVGTEAFF
.,few,TRBJ2-4,TRBV10-3,TGTGCCATCAGTGAGCGGGGTTACCGGGACAAAGAGAACATTCAGTACTTC,CAISERGYRDKENIQYF
.,few,TRBJ2-1,TRBV30,TGTGCCTGGAGTGTAGCCAGGAGAACCTACAATGAGCAGTTCTTC,CAWSVARRTYNEQFF
.,few,TRBJ2-2,TRBV28,TGTGCCAGCAGTTTAGAGAGCACCGGGGAGCTGTTTTTT,CASSLESTGELFF
TRBD2,few,TRBJ2-7,TRBV20-1,TGCAGTGGAGACCGGACTAGCGGGGGGGCGTGGGAGCAGTACTTC,CSGDRTSGGAWEQYF
.,many,TRBJ1-2,TRBV4-3,TGCGCCAGCAGCCAAGACGGCTCTACCCCCTATGGCTACACCTTC,CASSQDGSTPYGYTF
TRBD2,.,TRBJ2-7,TRBV12-3/TRBV12-4,TGTGCCAGCAGTCCCGGGACTAGCGGGGGAACCTACGAGCAGTACTTC,CASSPGTSGGTYEQYF
TRBD2,many,TRBJ2-5,TRBV5-1,TGCGCCAGCAGCTTGGCGGGGGGACCCCGAGAGACCCAGTACTTC,CASSLAGGPRETQYF
.,many,TRBJ2-5,TRBV20-1,TGCAGTGCTAGAGAGCGGGGAAGAGAGACCCAGTACTTC,CSARERGRETQYF
TRBD1,many,TRBJ1-6,TRBV20-1,TGCAGTGCTAGTTCAGGGGGAAGTTATAATTCACCCCTCCACTTT,CSASSGGSYNSPLHF
TRBD1,.,TRBJ1-1,TRBV10-3,TGTGCCATCAGTGATAGACAGGGGTGGACTGAAGCTTTCTTT,CAISDRQGWTEAFF
TRBD1,many,TRBJ2-5,TRBV5-1,TGCGCCAGCAGCCTGGGACAGGGGAAAGAGACCCAGTACTTC,CASSLGQGKETQYF
TRBD2,few,TRBJ2-5,TRBV5-1,TGCGCCAGCAGCTCCCCGACTGAGACTAGCGGGGGGCCTCAAGAGACCCAGTACTTC,CASSSPTETSGGPQETQYF
.,many,TRBJ2-3,TRBV6-4,TGTGCCAGCAGTGACTCAAAGACAGGTAGCACAGATACGCAGTATTTT,CASSDSKTGSTDTQYF
.,few,TRBJ2-7,TRBV2,TGTGCCAGCAGCCCACCGAGCTCCTACGAGCAGTACTTC,CASSPPSSYEQYF
.,many,TRBJ2-5,TRBV2,TGTGCCAGCAGTGAAGCTAACCACGAGACCCAGTACTTC,CASSEANHETQYF
.,many,TRBJ1-1,TRBV6-2/TRBV6-3,TGTGCCAGCAGTTACGCGCCAGGCACTGAAGCTTTCTTT,CASSYAPGTEAFF
.,many,TRBJ1-1,TRBV20-1,TGCAGTGCTAGAGATGACAATACAGACACTGAAGCTTTCTTT,CSARDDNTDTEAFF
.,few,TRBJ1-5,TRBV12-3/TRBV12-4,TGTGCCAGCAGCCCTAGCGGCGGGAATCAGCCCCAGCATTTT,CASSPSGGNQPQHF
.,.,TRBJ2-1,TRBV7-6,TGTGCCAGCAAACAGAACACCGGGGGGCATAATGAGCAGTTCTTC,CASKQNTGGHNEQFF
.,many,TRBJ1-5,TRBV6-5,TGTGCCAGCAGTTACTCTGGTTTTAATAGCAATCAGCCCCAGCATTTT,CASSYSGFNSNQPQHF
TRBD1,few,TRBJ2-6,TRBV6-2/TRBV6-3,TGTGCCAGCAGTTACCCTGACAGGGCCGGGGCCAACGTCCTGACTTTC,CASSYPDRAGANVLTF
TRBD1,few,TRBJ2-5,TRBV7-3,TGTGCCAGCAGCCCCACAGGGGGCCGCGAGACCCAGTACTTC,CASSPTGGRETQYF
.,few,TRBJ1-1,TRBV14,TGTGCCAGCAGCCAAGTTTCCAGCCAAGGGTACACTGAAGCTTTCTTT,CASSQVSSQGYTEAFF
.,.,TRBJ2-6,TRBV29-1,TGCAGCGCCGAGCTCTTCAGCAGGGGCCCTGGGGCCAACGTCCTGACTTTC,CSAELFSRGPGANVLTF
.,.,TRBJ1-1,TRBV21-1,TGTGCCAGCAGCAAAGTCGGGGAAAGTTTGGAATACAGGGACATCACTGAAGCTTTCTTT,CASSKVGESLEYRDITEAFF
TRBD1,many,TRBJ2-1,TRBV7-8,TGTGCCAGCAGCCAGGGGGGGACAGGGAGGAATGAGCAGTTCTTC,CASSQGGTGRNEQFF
TRBD1,few,TRBJ1-5,TRBV5-8,TGTGCCAGCAGCTTGGACGGGACAGGACAGCCCCAGCATTTT,CASSLDGTGQPQHF
TRBD2,many,TRBJ2-7,TRBV28,TGTGCCAGCAGTCCGGACCCCCCGGGGGGAGGCGGCGAGCAGTACTTC,CASSPDPPGGGGEQYF
.,.,TRBJ2-3,TRBV9,TGTGCCAGCAGCCCAAGGGGAAGCACAGATACGCAGTATTTT,CASSPRGSTDTQYF
TRBD1,.,TRBJ2-7,TRBV6-2/TRBV6-3,TGTGCCAGCGGGGACAGTTACGAGCAGTACTTC,CASGDSYEQYF
.,few,TRBJ2-5,TRBV30,TGTGCCTGGGCTGGGACCCAGCAACAAGAGACCCAGTACTTC,CAWAGTQQQETQYF
TRBD1,many,TRBJ1-1,TRBV6-2/TRBV6-3,TGTGCCAGCCACAAGACAGGGACGAACACTGAAGCTTTCTTT,CASHKTGTNTEAFF
.,few,TRBJ1-1,TRBV28,TGTGCCAGCAGCCCCCAGGTTGTGAACACTGAAGCTTTCTTT,CASSPQVVNTEAFF
TRBD1,few,TRBJ2-7,TRBV20-1,TGCAGTGCTAGGCTGACAGGGACGTACGAGCAGTACTTC,CSARLTGTYEQYF
TRBD1,.,TRBJ2-6,TRBV20-1,TGCAGTGCTCCCAACCGGGACAGGGGTCGAGTTTCTGGGGCCAACGTCCTGACTTTC,CSAPNRDRGRVSGANVLTF
.,many,TRBJ2-5,TRBV2,TGTGCCAGCAGGGGTCAGGGAGTAGAGGGCCAGTACTTC,CASRGQGVEGQYF
.,.,TRBJ1-5,TRBV6-6,TGTGCCAGCAGTTACGAGCCCTTCAATCAGCCCCAGCATTTT,CASSYEPFNQPQHF
.,few,TRBJ2-2,TRBV7-6,TGTGCCAGCCACAAGGGGCAGGTGAACACCGGGGAGCTGTTTTTT,CASHKGQVNTGELFF
.,many,TRBJ2-2,TRBV3-1,TGTGCCAGCAGCCAAGGGGGGTCCTCCGGGGAGCTGTTTTTT,CASSQGGSSGELFF
.,.,TRBJ2-5,TRBV7-2,TGTGCCAGCAGTGGGGCTCCCCGTAAGGAGACCCAGTACTTC,CASSGAPRKETQYF
.,.,TRBJ2-3,TRBV21-1,TGTGCCAGCAGCCATCGGGGGTCAGGAGGGGGGGGCCCCGCAGATACGCAGTATTTT,CASSHRGSGGGGPADTQYF
.,.,TRBJ2-3,TRBV12-3/TRBV12-4,TGTGCCAGCAGCTCCGGACTGTCGACGACAGATACGCAGTATTTT,CASSSGLSTTDTQYF
.,.,TRBJ1-1,TRBV25-1,TGTGCCAGCAGTTCGGGAGAAGCTTTCTTT,CASSSGEAFF
.,few,TRBJ2-5,TRBV19,TGTGCCAGTAGTATGGAGGGGGCTGTGAAAGAGACCCAGTACTTC,CASSMEGAVKETQYF
TRBD2,few,TRBJ2-7,TRBV7-6,TGTGCCAGCAGCCCGAGGGGAGCGGGGGGGGAGAGCGAGCAGTACTTC,CASSPRGAGGESEQYF